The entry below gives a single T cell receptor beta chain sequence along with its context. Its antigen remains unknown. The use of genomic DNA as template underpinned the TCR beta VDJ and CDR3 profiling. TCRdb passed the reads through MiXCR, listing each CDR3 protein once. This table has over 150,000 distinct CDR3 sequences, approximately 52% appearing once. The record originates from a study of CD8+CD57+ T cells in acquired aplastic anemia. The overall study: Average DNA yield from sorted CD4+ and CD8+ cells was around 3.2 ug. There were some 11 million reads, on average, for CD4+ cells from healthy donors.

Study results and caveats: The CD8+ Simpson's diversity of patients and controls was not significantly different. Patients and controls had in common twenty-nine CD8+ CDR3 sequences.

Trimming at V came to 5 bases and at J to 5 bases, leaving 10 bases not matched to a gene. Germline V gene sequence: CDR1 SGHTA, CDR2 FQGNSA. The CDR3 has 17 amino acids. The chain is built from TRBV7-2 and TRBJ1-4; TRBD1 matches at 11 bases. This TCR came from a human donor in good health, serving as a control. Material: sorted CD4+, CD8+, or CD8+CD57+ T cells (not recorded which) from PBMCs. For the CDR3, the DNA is TGTGCCAGCAGCAGCCAGGACAGGGGGCGTTGGAATGAAAAACTGTTTTTT. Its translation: CASSSQDRGRWNEKLFF.